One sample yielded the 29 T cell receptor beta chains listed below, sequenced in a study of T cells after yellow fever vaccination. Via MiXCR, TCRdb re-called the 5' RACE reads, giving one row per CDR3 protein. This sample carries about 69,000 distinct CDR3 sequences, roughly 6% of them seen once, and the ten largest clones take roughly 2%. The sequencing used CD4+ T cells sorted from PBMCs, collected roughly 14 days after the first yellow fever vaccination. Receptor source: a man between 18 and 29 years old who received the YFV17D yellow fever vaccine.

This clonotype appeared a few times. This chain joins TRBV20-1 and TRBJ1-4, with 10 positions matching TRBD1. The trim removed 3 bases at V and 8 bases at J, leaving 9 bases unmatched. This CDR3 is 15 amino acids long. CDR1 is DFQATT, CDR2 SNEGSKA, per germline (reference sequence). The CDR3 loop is CSARDMGQGQEKLFF. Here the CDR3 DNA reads TGCAGTGCTAGGGATATGGGACAGGGGCAAGAAAAACTGTTTTTT.

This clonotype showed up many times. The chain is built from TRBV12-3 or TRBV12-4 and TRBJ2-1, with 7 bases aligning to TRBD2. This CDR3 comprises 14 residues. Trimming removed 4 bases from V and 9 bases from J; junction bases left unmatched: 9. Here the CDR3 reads CASSWGEGSREQFF. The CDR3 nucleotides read TGTGCCAGCAGTTGGGGGGAGGGATCTCGTGAGCAGTTCTTC.

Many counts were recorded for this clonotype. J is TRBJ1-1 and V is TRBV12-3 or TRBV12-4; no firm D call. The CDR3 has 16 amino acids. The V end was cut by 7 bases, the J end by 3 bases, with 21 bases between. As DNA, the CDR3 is TGTGCCAGCAATACCCTGGCCATCCCCCGGGACACTGAAGCTTTCTTT. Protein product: CASNTLAIPRDTEAFF.

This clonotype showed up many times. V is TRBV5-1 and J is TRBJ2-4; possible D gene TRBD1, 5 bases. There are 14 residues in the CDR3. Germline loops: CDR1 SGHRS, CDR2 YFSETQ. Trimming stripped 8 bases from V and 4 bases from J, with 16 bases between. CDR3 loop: CASSQTVSKNIQYF. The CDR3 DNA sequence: TGCGCCAGTAGTCAGACAGTATCGAAAAACATTCAGTACTTC.

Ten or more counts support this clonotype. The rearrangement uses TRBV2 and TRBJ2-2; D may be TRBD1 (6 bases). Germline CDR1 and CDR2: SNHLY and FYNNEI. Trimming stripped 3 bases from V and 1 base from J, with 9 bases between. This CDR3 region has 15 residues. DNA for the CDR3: TGTGCCAGCAGTGAGCAGGGGATGAACACCGGGGAGCTGTTTTTT. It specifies CASSEQGMNTGELFF.

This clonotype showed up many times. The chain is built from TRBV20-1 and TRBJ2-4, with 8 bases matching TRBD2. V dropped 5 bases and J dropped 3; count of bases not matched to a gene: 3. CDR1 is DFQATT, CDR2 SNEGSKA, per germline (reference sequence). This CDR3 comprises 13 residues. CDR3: CSAPGTSKNIQYF. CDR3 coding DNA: TGCAGTGCTCCCGGGACTAGCAAAAACATTCAGTACTTC.

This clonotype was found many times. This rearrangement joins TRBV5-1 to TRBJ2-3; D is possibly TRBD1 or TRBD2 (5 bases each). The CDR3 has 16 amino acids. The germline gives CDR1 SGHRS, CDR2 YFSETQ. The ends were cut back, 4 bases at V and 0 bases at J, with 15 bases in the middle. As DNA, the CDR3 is TGCGCCAGCAGCGCCGGGACGGATAGCAGCACAGATACGCAGTATTTT. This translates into CASSAGTDSSTDTQYF.

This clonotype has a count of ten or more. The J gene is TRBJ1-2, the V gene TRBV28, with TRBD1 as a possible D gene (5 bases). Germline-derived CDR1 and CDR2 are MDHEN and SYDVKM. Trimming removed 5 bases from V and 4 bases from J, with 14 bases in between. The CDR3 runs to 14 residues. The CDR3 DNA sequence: TGTGCCAGCAGTAAGGACAAAAGTGCCTATGGCTACACCTTC. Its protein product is CASSKDKSAYGYTF.

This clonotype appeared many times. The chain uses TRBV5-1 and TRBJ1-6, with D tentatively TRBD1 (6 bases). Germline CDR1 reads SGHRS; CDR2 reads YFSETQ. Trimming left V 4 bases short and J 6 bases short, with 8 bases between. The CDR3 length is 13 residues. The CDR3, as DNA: TGCGCCAGCAGCCCGGACAGTAATTCACCCCTCCACTTT. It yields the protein CASSPDSNSPLHF.

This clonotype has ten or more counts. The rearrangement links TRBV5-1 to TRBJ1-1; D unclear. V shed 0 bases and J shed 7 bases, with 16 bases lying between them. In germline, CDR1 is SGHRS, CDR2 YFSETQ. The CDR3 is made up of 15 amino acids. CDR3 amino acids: CASSLVGIEGNEAFF. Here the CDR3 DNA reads TGCGCCAGCAGCTTGGTGGGGATTGAAGGGAATGAAGCTTTCTTT.

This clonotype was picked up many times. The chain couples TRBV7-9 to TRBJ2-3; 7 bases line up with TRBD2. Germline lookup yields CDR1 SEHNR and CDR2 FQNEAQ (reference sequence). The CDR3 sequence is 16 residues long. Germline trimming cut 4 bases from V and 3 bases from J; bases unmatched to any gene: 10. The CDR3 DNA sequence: TGTGCCAGCAGCTCCGGGACTACCTCTGGTACAGATACGCAGTATTTT. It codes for CASSSGTTSGTDTQYF.

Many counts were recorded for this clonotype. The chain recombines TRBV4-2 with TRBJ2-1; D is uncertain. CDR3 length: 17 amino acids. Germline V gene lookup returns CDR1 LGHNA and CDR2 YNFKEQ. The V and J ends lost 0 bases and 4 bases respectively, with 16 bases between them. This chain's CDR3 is CASSQDDRIQGYNEQFF. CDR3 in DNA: TGTGCCAGCAGCCAAGATGATCGGATCCAAGGTTACAATGAGCAGTTCTTC.

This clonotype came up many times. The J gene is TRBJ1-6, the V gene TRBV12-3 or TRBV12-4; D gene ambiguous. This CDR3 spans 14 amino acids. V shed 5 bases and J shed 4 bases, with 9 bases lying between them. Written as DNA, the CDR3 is TGTGCCAGCAGTGCCCCCGAGTATAATTCACCCCTCCACTTT. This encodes CASSAPEYNSPLHF.

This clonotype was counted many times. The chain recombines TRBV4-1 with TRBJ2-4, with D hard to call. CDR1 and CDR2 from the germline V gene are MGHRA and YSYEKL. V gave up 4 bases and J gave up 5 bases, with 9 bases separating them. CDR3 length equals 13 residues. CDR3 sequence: CASSLDDQNIQYF. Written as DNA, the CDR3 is TGCGCCAGCAGCCTCGACGACCAAAACATTCAGTACTTC.

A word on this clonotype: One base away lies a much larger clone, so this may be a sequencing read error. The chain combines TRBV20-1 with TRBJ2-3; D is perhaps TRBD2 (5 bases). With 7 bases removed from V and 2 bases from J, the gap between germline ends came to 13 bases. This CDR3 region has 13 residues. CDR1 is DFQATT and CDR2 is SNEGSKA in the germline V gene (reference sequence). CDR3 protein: CSVRRGTTDTQYF. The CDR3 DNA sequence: TGCAGTGTTCGACGGGGAACCACAGATACGCAGTATTTT.

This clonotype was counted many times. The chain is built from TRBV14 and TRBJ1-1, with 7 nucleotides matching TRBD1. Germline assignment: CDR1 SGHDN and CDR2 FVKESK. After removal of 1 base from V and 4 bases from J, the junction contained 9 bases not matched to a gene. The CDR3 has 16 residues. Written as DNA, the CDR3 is TGTGCCAGCAGCCAAGCCAGGGGGGGGTTGGTCACTGAAGCTTTCTTT. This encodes CASSQARGGLVTEAFF. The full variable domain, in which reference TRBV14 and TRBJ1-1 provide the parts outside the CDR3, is EAGVTQFPSHSVIEKGQTVTLRCDPISGHDNLYWYRRVMGKEIKFLLHFVKESKQDESGMPNNRFLAERTGGTYSTLKVQPAELEDSGVYFCASSQARGGLVTEAFFGQGTRLTVV.

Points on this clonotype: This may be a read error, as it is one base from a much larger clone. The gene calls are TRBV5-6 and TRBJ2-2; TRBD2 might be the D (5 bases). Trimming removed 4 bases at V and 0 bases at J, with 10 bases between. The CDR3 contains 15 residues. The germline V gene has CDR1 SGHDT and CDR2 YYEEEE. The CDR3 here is CASSTPGTNTGELFF. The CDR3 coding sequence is TGTGCCAGCAGCACCCCGGGGACGAACACCGGGGAGCTGTTTTTT.

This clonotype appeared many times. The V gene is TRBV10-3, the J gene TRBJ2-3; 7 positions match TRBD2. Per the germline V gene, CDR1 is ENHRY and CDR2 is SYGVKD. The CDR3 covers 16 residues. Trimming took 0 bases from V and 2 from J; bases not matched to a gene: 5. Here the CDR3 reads CAISESPAGLTDTQYF. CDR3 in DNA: TGTGCCATCAGTGAGTCGCCAGCGGGACTCACAGATACGCAGTATTTT.

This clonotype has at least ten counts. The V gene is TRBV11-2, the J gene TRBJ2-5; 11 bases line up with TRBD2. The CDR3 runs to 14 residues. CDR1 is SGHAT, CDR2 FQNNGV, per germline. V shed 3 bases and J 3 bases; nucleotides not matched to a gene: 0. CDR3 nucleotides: TGTGCCAGCAGCTTTAGCGGGGGGGAAGAGACCCAGTACTTC. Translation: CASSFSGGEETQYF.

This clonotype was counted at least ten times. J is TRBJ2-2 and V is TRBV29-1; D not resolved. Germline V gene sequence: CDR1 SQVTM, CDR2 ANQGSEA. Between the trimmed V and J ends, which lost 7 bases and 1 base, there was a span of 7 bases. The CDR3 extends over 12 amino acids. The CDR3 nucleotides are TGCAGCGCCCGTCGGAACACCGGGGAGCTGTTTTTT. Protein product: CSARRNTGELFF.

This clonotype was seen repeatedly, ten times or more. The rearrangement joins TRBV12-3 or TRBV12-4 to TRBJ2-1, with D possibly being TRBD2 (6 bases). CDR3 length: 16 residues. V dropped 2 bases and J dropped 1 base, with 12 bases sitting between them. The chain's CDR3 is CASSLRGGVSYNEQFF. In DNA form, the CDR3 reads TGTGCCAGCAGTTTAAGGGGCGGGGTATCCTACAATGAGCAGTTCTTC.

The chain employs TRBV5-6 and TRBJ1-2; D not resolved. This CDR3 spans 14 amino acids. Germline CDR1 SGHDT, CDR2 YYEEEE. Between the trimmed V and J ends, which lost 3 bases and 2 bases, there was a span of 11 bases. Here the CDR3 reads CASSYFGPNYGYTF. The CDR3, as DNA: TGTGCCAGCAGCTACTTCGGACCGAACTATGGCTACACCTTC.

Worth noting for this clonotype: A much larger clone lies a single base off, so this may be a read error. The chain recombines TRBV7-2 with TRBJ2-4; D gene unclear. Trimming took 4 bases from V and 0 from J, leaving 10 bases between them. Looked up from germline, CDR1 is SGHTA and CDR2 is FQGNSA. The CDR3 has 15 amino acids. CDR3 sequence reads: CASSSAAAAKNIQYF. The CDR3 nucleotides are TGTGCCAGCAGCTCGGCAGCAGCAGCCAAAAACATTCAGTACTTC.

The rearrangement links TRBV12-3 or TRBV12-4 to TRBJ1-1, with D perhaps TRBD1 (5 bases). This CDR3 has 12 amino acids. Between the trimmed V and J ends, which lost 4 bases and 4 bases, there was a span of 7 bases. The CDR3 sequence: CASSWGTTEAFF. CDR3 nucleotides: TGTGCCAGCAGTTGGGGGACCACTGAAGCTTTCTTT.

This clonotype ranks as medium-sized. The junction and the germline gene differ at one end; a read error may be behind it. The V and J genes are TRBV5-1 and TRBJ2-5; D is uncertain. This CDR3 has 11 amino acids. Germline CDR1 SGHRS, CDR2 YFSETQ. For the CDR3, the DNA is TGTGCCAGCAGCTTATCAGAGACCCAGTACTTC. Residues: CASSLSETQYF.

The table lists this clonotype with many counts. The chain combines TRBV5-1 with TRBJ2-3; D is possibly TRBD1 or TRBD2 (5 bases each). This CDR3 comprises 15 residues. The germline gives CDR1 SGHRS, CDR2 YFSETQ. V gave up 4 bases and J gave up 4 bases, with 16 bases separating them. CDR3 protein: CASSKGIGTPDTQYF. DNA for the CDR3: TGCGCCAGCAGCAAGGGGATCGGGACCCCAGATACGCAGTATTTT.

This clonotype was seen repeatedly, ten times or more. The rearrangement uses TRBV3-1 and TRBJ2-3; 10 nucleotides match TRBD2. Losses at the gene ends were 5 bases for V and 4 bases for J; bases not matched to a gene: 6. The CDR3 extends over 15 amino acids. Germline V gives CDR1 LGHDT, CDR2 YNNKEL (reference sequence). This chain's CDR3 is CASSSGTSDSDTQYF. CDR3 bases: TGTGCCAGCAGCTCCGGGACTAGCGATTCAGATACGCAGTATTTT.

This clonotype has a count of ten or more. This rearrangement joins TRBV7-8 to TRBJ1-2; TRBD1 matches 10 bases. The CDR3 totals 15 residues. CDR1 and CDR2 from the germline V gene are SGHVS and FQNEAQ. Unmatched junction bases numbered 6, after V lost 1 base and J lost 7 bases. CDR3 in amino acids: CASSLGDRGSLGYTF. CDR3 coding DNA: TGTGCCAGCAGCTTAGGGGACAGGGGATCCCTTGGCTACACCTTC.

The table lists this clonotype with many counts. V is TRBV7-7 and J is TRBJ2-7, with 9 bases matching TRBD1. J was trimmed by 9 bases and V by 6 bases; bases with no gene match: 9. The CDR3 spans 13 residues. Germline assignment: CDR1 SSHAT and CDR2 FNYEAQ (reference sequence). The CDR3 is CASSPTGGAGQYF. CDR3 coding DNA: TGTGCCAGCAGTCCTACAGGGGGCGCCGGGCAGTACTTC.